The next 2 T cell receptor beta chains were all read from a single sample in a study of cytomegalovirus exposure and HLA in healthy donors (dated by TCRdb to the late 2010s). Libraries were built with the immunoSEQ multiplex PCR assay. The multiplex PCR relied on a mix of 60 forward primers for TCR Vbeta segments and 13 reverse primers for TCR Jbeta segments. The immuneACCESS repertoire file appears here via TCRdb, limited to in-frame rearrangements. These files lack a portion of the clones; in checked studies, under half of the deficit traces to unresolved V genes, and the cause of the others is not known. For this sample there are 200,000 to 250,000 clones; around 82% appear just once. Under 3% of the sample belongs to the ten largest clones. The specimen sequenced was PBMCs. These receptors all come from a woman in her twenties or thirties in good health and CMV-seronegative.

The sample holds one count of this clone. Other DNA sequences within the sample encode an identical CDR3. The rearrangement links TRBV5-1 to TRBJ2-1; 7 bases agree with TRBD2. There are 14 residues in the CDR3. After removal of 2 bases from V and 3 bases from J, the junction contained 2 bases not matched to a gene. Germline assignment: CDR1 SGHRS and CDR2 YFSETQ. This chain's CDR3 is CASSLRDYYNEQFF. CDR3 sequence (DNA): TGCGCCAGCAGCTTAAGGGACTACTACAATGAGCAGTTCTTC. The whole variable domain, remainder taken from reference TRBV5-1 and TRBJ2-1, is KAGVTQTPRYLIKTRGQQVTLSCSPISGHRSVSWYQQTPGQGLQFLFEYFSETQRNKGNFPGRFSGRQFSNSRSEMNVSTLELGDSALYLCASSLRDYYNEQFFGPGTRLTVL.

The V call is TRBV6-5, the J call TRBJ2-7; D is ambiguous. This CDR3 is 12 amino acids long. Germline assignment: CDR1 MNHEY and CDR2 SVGAGI. Trimming pared 0 bases from V and 7 bases from J, leaving 7 bases between. Here the CDR3 reads CASSYSSSEQYF. The CDR3 coding sequence is TGTGCCAGCAGTTACTCCTCGTCTGAGCAGTACTTC.